A single sample is the source of the 3 T cell receptor beta chains below, sequenced in a study of T cells in Graves' hyperthyroidism and ophthalmopathy. Regions amplified from RNA transcripts were the TCR beta CDR3 regions. When the TCR CDR3 underwent first-round RT-PCR, the HTBI primer set was used. TCRdb independently ran MiXCR on the multiplex PCR reads; one entry per CDR3 protein. The sample carries fewer than 500,000 distinct CDR3 sequences, 13% to 15% recorded once. Input material: blood. Receptor source: a woman aged 30 to 39 with Graves' ophthalmopathy.

The chain couples TRBV10-3 to TRBJ1-5; perhaps TRBD1 as D (6 bases). CDR3 length: 17 residues. CDR1 and CDR2 from the germline V gene are ENHRY and SYGVKD. Trimming took 6 bases from V and 3 from J, leaving 21 bases between them. CDR3 loop: CAISPRGDGLINQPQHF. The CDR3 DNA reads as TGTGCCATCAGCCCAAGGGGGGACGGTTTAATCAATCAGCCCCAGCATTTT.

This clonotype has ten or more counts. This chain joins TRBV7-8 and TRBJ1-3; D is undetermined. Germline V lookup: CDR1 SGHVS, CDR2 FQNEAQ. This CDR3 is built from 12 residues. V lost 5 bases and J 4 bases, leaving 6 bases between the germline ends. The CDR3 DNA follows: TGTGCCAGCAGCCCACCGGGAAACACCATATATTTT. It is translated as CASSPPGNTIYF.

This clonotype was seen only a few times. In DNA, the CDR3 is TGTGCCAGCAGCTTAATGATTAGGGGGCAGGGTTCACCCCTCCACTTT. Protein: CASSLMIRGQGSPLHF. The chain uses TRBV7-2 and TRBJ1-6; 7 bases are shared with TRBD1. CDR3 length: 16 residues. The ends lost 2 bases at V and 9 bases at J; junction bases unmatched: 10. The germline gives CDR1 SGHTA, CDR2 FQGNSA.